Listed below are T cell receptor beta chains from one sample, sequenced in a study of cytomegalovirus exposure and HLA in healthy donors. Sequencing used immunoSEQ multiplex PCR; TCRdb keeps in-frame clones, though not all of them. The profile shows 120,000 to 150,000 clones, roughly 89% of them singletons. Source material: PBMCs. Receptor source: a man aged 18 to 35 in good health and CMV-seropositive. Both conserved end residues are part of each CDR3. The order of the fields is CDR3 protein, CDR3 DNA, J gene, clone size, V gene, D gene. D genes are given only for firm matches. Clone size is shown for a subset of rows, as once, few, many or a class of expanded clone.

CASIRDRGPGNTIYF	TGTGCCAGCATTAGGGACAGGGGGCCTGGAAACACCATATATTTT	TRBJ1-3	NA	TRBV6-1	TRBD1
CASARQEVNDYGYTF	TGCGCCAGCGCTCGTCAGGAGGTGAACGACTATGGCTACACCTTC	TRBJ1-2	NA	TRBV5-1	NA
CATLSGYEQYF	TGTGCCACCCTAAGCGGCTACGAGCAGTACTTC	TRBJ2-7	NA	TRBV27	NA
CASSVPWEEQYF	TGTGCCAGCAGTGTCCCCTGGGAGGAGCAGTACTTC	TRBJ2-7	NA	TRBV6-1	NA
CASSYPPGPTEGSDTQYF	TGTGCCAGCAGTTACCCCCCCGGACCCACGGAGGGGTCAGATACGCAGTATTTT	TRBJ2-3	NA	TRBV28	NA
CASSTLPGQGIIRYGYTF	TGTGCCAGTAGTACCCTACCGGGACAGGGGATAATTCGCTATGGCTACACCTTC	TRBJ1-2	NA	TRBV19	TRBD1
CASSLGAGGIEQYF	TGTGCCAGCAGCTTAGGGGCGGGAGGGATCGAGCAGTACTTC	TRBJ2-7	NA	TRBV7-6	TRBD2
CASSQKGGQRLEKLFF	TGTGCCAGCAGCCAGAAGGGGGGACAGCGCCTGGAGAAACTGTTTTTT	TRBJ1-4	NA	TRBV7-9	TRBD1
CASSDSGEEAEAFF	TGTGCCAGCAGTGACTCCGGGGAAGAGGCTGAAGCTTTCTTT	TRBJ1-1	NA	TRBV6-4	NA
CASRTGNQPQHF	TGTGCCAGCAGGACAGGGAATCAGCCCCAGCATTTT	TRBJ1-5	few	TRBV27	TRBD1
CASSEVLLAGGRQFF	TGTGCCAGCAGTGAAGTGCTACTAGCGGGGGGGAGACAGTTCTTC	TRBJ2-1	NA	TRBV2	TRBD2
CASSVQRDTGELFF	TGTGCCAGCAGTGTTCAGAGGGACACCGGGGAGCTGTTTTTT	TRBJ2-2	NA	TRBV6-1	NA
CASTKGGQGYEQYF	TGTGCCAGTACCAAAGGGGGACAGGGCTACGAGCAGTACTTC	TRBJ2-7	NA	TRBV19	TRBD1
CASSDAGRTGELFF	TGTGCCAGCAGCGATGCAGGGAGGACCGGGGAGCTGTTTTTT	TRBJ2-2	few	TRBV9	NA
CASSLPGQGNTGELFF	TGTGCCAGCAGCTTGCCAGGGCAGGGGAACACCGGGGAGCTGTTTTTT	TRBJ2-2	NA	TRBV5-4	NA
CASSYSRGTEAFF	TGTGCCAGCAGTTACTCCCGCGGAACTGAAGCTTTCTTT	TRBJ1-1	NA	TRBV6-5	NA
CASSPQGTGQAIVAFF	TGTGCCAGCAGTCCCCAGGGGACGGGACAGGCTATAGTGGCTTTCTTT	TRBJ1-1	NA	TRBV2	TRBD1
CASSPMTSGSADTQYF	TGCGCCAGCAGCCCTATGACTAGCGGGAGCGCAGATACGCAGTATTTT	TRBJ2-3	once	TRBV5-1	TRBD2
CASTQLAGVSNEQFF	TGTGCCAGCACTCAACTAGCGGGAGTTAGCAATGAGCAGTTCTTC	TRBJ2-1	NA	TRBV27	TRBD2
CAWMAGDRRGTEAFF	TGTGCCTGGATGGCGGGGGACCGTCGAGGCACTGAAGCTTTCTTT	TRBJ1-1	NA	TRBV30	NA
CASSLAGEQYF	TGCGCCAGCAGCTTGGCGGGGGAGCAGTACTTC	TRBJ2-7	NA	TRBV5-1	NA
CASSLVGPKGTEAFF	TGCGCCAGCAGCTTGGTGGGGCCAAAGGGCACTGAAGCTTTCTTT	TRBJ1-1	once	TRBV5-1	NA
CASSFGTALIEKLFF	TGCGCCAGCAGCTTTGGGACAGCATTGATTGAAAAACTGTTTTTT	TRBJ1-4	once	TRBV5-1	TRBD1